Below are 28 T cell receptor beta chains sequenced from a single sample in a study of blood T cell repertoires in COVID-19. Here immunoSEQ multiplex PCR was the method, and the copy in TCRdb shows in-frame clones only, minus some. Of 150,000 to 200,000 clones detected, roughly 85% appear once; the ten largest clones hold roughly 8.6%. Material for sequencing was peripheral blood. The origin of the receptors is a man aged 55 to 70 with acute or convalescent COVID-19.

The chain employs TRBV27 and TRBJ2-1; 9 bases align to TRBD2. V lost 3 bases, J lost 7 bases, and 7 bases stayed unmatched. CDR1 is MNHEY and CDR2 is SMNVEV in the germline V gene (reference sequence). The CDR3 loop spans 15 amino acids. Here the CDR3 reads CASSFSGTSPNEQFF. The CDR3 DNA sequence: TGTGCCAGCAGTTTCTCCGGGACTAGCCCTAATGAGCAGTTCTTC.

The chain joins TRBV27 to TRBJ2-1, with 7 bases aligning to TRBD2. The CDR3 extends over 16 amino acids. The ends lost 5 bases at V and 0 bases at J; junction bases unmatched: 7. Germline V gene sequence: CDR1 MNHEY, CDR2 SMNVEV (reference sequence). In DNA form, the CDR3 reads TGTGCCAGCAGTCTCCAGAGCGGGATCTCCTACAATGAGCAGTTCTTC. Translating it yields CASSLQSGISYNEQFF.

The rearrangement uses TRBV29-1 and TRBJ2-3; D perhaps matches TRBD1 (6 bases). Looked up from germline, CDR1 is SQVTM and CDR2 is ANQGSEA. The CDR3 covers 14 residues. V lost 4 bases and J lost 5, with 16 bases in between. As DNA, the CDR3 is TGCAGCGTTGCTGTTGGGGGCAGGGGAGATACGCAGTATTTT. Translation: CSVAVGGRGDTQYF.

The chain is built from TRBV30 and TRBJ1-3, with D perhaps TRBD1 (6 bases). V lost 5 bases to trimming and J lost 4 bases, with 18 bases between them. The CDR3 has 15 residues. CDR1 is GTSNPN, CDR2 SVGIG, per germline (reference sequence). The CDR3 region is CAWSGRGSGGNTIYF. CDR3 sequence (DNA): TGTGCCTGGTCGGGCAGGGGTTCGGGAGGAAACACCATATATTTT.

V usage is TRBV2 and J usage is TRBJ2-1, with D tentatively TRBD1 (5 bases). The germline gives CDR1 SNHLY, CDR2 FYNNEI. The CDR3 loop spans 14 amino acids. The ends were cut back, 6 bases at V and 1 base at J, with 10 bases in the middle. The CDR3 nucleotides are TGTGCCAGCAGCGACAGACGGTCCTACAATGAGCAGTTCTTC. Its translation: CASSDRRSYNEQFF. Complete variable domain (other parts from reference TRBV2 and TRBJ2-1): EPEVTQTPSHQVTQMGQEVILRCVPISNHLYFYWYRQILGQKVEFLVSFYNNEISEKSEIFDDQFSVERPDGSNFTLKIRSTKLEDSAMYFCASSDRRSYNEQFFGPGTRLTVL.

V gene TRBV5-1 combines with J gene TRBJ1-4, with 8 bases aligning to TRBD1. Looked up from germline, CDR1 is SGHRS and CDR2 is YFSETQ. The CDR3 covers 15 residues. The trim removed 4 bases at V and 8 bases at J, leaving 10 bases unmatched. The CDR3 DNA follows: TGCGCCAGCAGCAGTGAGACAGGGGTAGGGGAAAAACTGTTTTTT. Translating it yields CASSSETGVGEKLFF.

The chain links TRBV7-6 to TRBJ2-1; 9 bases line up with TRBD2. Germline V gene lookup returns CDR1 SGHVS and CDR2 FNYEAQ. The CDR3 runs 16 residues. V was clipped by 1 base and J by 6 bases; unmatched bases: 7. CDR3 in DNA: TGTGCCAGCAGCTTAGAGGTAGCGGGAGCTGTCAATGAGCAGTTCTTC. Amino acid sequence: CASSLEVAGAVNEQFF.

The chain is built from TRBV7-8 and TRBJ1-5; D might be TRBD1 (5 bases). V lost 5 bases to trimming and J lost 0 bases, with 11 bases between them. CDR3 length: 15 residues. Germline V gene lookup returns CDR1 SGHVS and CDR2 FQNEAQ. The CDR3 coding sequence is TGTGCCAGCAGCCCACAGGTTTATAGCAATCAGCCCCAGCATTTT. Protein sequence: CASSPQVYSNQPQHF. Supplemented by reference TRBV7-8 and TRBJ1-5, the full variable domain reads GAGVSQSPRYKVAKRGQDVALRCDPISGHVSLFWYQQALGQGPEFLTYFQNEAQLDKSGLPSDRFFAERPEGSVSTLKIQRTQQEDSAVYLCASSPQVYSNQPQHFGDGTRLSIL.

Only a few counts were recorded for this clone. The chain uses TRBV6-1 and TRBJ1-1, with TRBD1 matching 9 bases. The CDR3 contains 13 residues. Germline V gene sequence: CDR1 MNHNS, CDR2 SASEGT. J was trimmed by 10 bases and V by 1 base; bases with no gene match: 4. For the CDR3, the DNA is TGTGCCAGCAGTGAAGACAGGGGGCCTTTAGCTTTCTTT. Translation gives CASSEDRGPLAFF.

The rearrangement links TRBV6-5 to TRBJ2-3, with a possible D match to TRBD1 (5 bases). V gave up 6 bases and J gave up 0 bases, with 10 bases separating them. The CDR3 is 14 amino acids. From germline, CDR1 is MNHEY and CDR2 SVGAGI. The CDR3 loop reads CASSARQSTDTQYF. The DNA of the CDR3 is TGTGCCAGCAGCGCCAGACAGAGCACAGATACGCAGTATTTT.

The genes are TRBV5-1 and TRBJ2-7; TRBD2 is a possible D gene (6 bases). Germline lookup yields CDR1 SGHRS and CDR2 YFSETQ. Trimming removed 4 bases at V and 4 bases at J, with 15 bases between. There are 14 residues in the CDR3. The CDR3 loop is CASSPDAGRYEQYF. CDR3 in DNA: TGCGCCAGCAGCCCCGACGCGGGGAGGTACGAGCAGTACTTC.

The V gene is TRBV19, the J gene TRBJ1-2, with a weak D call TRBD1 (5 bases). Per the germline V gene, CDR1 is LNHDA and CDR2 is SQIVND (reference sequence). The CDR3 totals 16 residues. V was shortened by 0 bases and J by 4 bases, with 15 bases between the two germline ends. The CDR3 spells CASSIDNRQGLYGYTF. Written as DNA, the CDR3 is TGTGCCAGTAGTATAGATAATCGGCAGGGACTCTATGGCTACACCTTC.

This chain connects TRBV30 to TRBJ1-1, with 7 positions matching TRBD1. After removal of 4 bases from V and 0 bases from J, the junction contained 5 bases not matched to a gene. Germline assignment: CDR1 GTSNPN and CDR2 SVGIG (reference sequence). There are 14 residues in the CDR3. CDR3 amino acids: CAWTEGAMNTEAFF. CDR3 DNA sequence: TGTGCCTGGACTGAGGGGGCTATGAACACTGAAGCTTTCTTT.

This clone appeared a few times. The chain links TRBV25-1 to TRBJ1-2; 8 bases agree with TRBD1. This CDR3 has 13 residues. The junction had 8 bases not matched to a gene; V was cut back by 6 bases and J by 8 bases. Germline V gene lookup returns CDR1 MGHDK and CDR2 SYGVNS. In nucleotides, the CDR3 is TGTGCCAGCAGCGCCACAGGGGGGAGAGGCTACACCTTC. Amino acid sequence: CASSATGGRGYTF.

This clone was recorded a few times. The chain combines TRBV28 with TRBJ1-3; maybe TRBD1 (5 bases). This CDR3 region has 15 residues. Germline V gives CDR1 MDHEN, CDR2 SYDVKM. Trimming cost V 4 bases and J 0 bases, with 10 bases left between them. The CDR3 nucleotides are TGTGCCAGCAGTTCGGGGGGGAGCTCTGGAAACACCATATATTTT. Translating it yields CASSSGGSSGNTIYF. Full variable domain (outside the CDR3, taken from reference TRBV28 and TRBJ1-3): DVKVTQSSRYLVKRTGEKVFLECVQDMDHENMFWYRQDPGLGLRLIYFSYDVKMKEKGDIPEGYSVSREKKERFSLILESASTNQTSMYLCASSSGGSSGNTIYFGEGSWLTVV.

The V call is TRBV19, the J call TRBJ2-1; 8 nucleotides align to TRBD2. V trimming: 3 bases; J trimming: 4 bases; junction bases outside the gene matches: 5. The CDR3 consists of 15 residues. Germline values: CDR1 LNHDA, CDR2 SQIVND (reference sequence). CDR3 in DNA: TGTGCCAGTAGTATCATGGCTAGCGGGTACAATGAGCAGTTCTTC. This codes for CASSIMASGYNEQFF. Looking up the rest from reference TRBV19 and TRBJ2-1 gives the full variable domain: DGGITQSPKYLFRKEGQNVTLSCEQNLNHDAMYWYRQDPGQGLRLIYYSQIVNDFQKGDIAEGYSVSREKKESFPLTVTSAQKNPTAFYLCASSIMASGYNEQFFGPGTRLTVL.

The chain joins TRBV28 to TRBJ2-7, with a possible D match to TRBD1 (6 bases). The CDR3 totals 16 residues. Germline lookup yields CDR1 MDHEN and CDR2 SYDVKM. Trimming pared 3 bases from V and 5 bases from J, leaving 20 bases between. CDR3 region: CASSFIGVRGWNEQYF. Here the CDR3 DNA reads TGTGCCAGCAGTTTCATAGGTGTCAGGGGATGGAACGAGCAGTACTTC. Based on the CDR3 plus reference TRBV28 and TRBJ2-7, the full variable domain is DVKVTQSSRYLVKRTGEKVFLECVQDMDHENMFWYRQDPGLGLRLIYFSYDVKMKEKGDIPEGYSVSREKKERFSLILESASTNQTSMYLCASSFIGVRGWNEQYFGPGTRLTVT.

Only one count was recorded for this clone. The gene calls are TRBV28 and TRBJ1-2; possibly TRBD1 for D (5 bases). The germline V gene has CDR1 MDHEN and CDR2 SYDVKM. The CDR3 consists of 15 residues. The V and J ends lost 6 bases and 1 base respectively, with 15 bases between them. This CDR3 reads CASSTQGGGNYGYTF. CDR3 bases: TGTGCCAGCAGCACGCAGGGAGGTGGTAACTATGGCTACACCTTC.

Details on this clone: Within the sample, other DNA sequences also encode this same CDR3. The chain joins TRBV15 to TRBJ2-7, with 9 positions matching TRBD2. CDR3 size: 16 residues. V trimming: 5 bases; J trimming: 5 bases; junction bases outside the gene matches: 13. Germline V gives CDR1 LNHNV, CDR2 YYDKDF (reference sequence). The CDR3 loop is CATSARLGLAPDEQYF. DNA of the CDR3: TGTGCCACCAGCGCCCGATTGGGACTAGCTCCCGACGAGCAGTACTTC.

The genes are TRBV28 and TRBJ1-2; 9 bases map to TRBD1. The CDR3 totals 14 residues. Germline V CDR1 and CDR2: MDHEN, SYDVKM. The V gene end was trimmed by 2 bases and the J gene end by 9 bases; junction bases not matched to a gene: 7. Written as DNA, the CDR3 is TGTGCCAGCAGTTTACCGGGACAGGGTGATAGCTACACCTTC. This translates into CASSLPGQGDSYTF.

The rearrangement links TRBV11-3 to TRBJ2-3, with TRBD1 matching 8 bases. With 1 base clipped from V and 4 bases from J, the junction kept 7 bases outside the gene matches. Germline lookup yields CDR1 SGHNT and CDR2 YENEEA. The CDR3 consists of 16 residues. This CDR3 is CASSLGAGGAPDTQYF. In nucleotides, the CDR3 is TGTGCCAGCAGCTTAGGGGCAGGGGGCGCCCCAGATACGCAGTATTTT.

This clone was picked up one time. The chain is built from TRBV7-2 and TRBJ1-3, with D possibly being TRBD1 (5 bases). Trimming shortened V by 6 bases and J by 0 bases, and 12 bases separated the two germline ends. Looked up from germline, CDR1 is SGHTA and CDR2 is FQGNSA. This CDR3 has 15 residues. Here the CDR3 reads CASRRNRNSGNTIYF. The CDR3 region has the DNA TGTGCCAGCAGGAGGAACAGGAACTCTGGAAACACCATATATTTT.

The V and J genes are TRBV28 and TRBJ1-2; TRBD1 might be the D (6 bases). This CDR3 has 13 amino acids. Per the germline V gene, CDR1 is MDHEN and CDR2 is SYDVKM. The V end was cut by 2 bases, the J end by 10 bases, with 14 bases between. CDR3 region: CASSLDWDNVYTF. The CDR3, as DNA: TGTGCCAGCAGTTTAGATTGGGACAATGTCTACACCTTC.

This chain links TRBV28 with TRBJ1-6; 11 positions match TRBD1. The trim removed 5 bases at V and 9 bases at J, leaving 9 bases unmatched. This CDR3 contains 16 residues. CDR1 MDHEN and CDR2 SYDVKM come from the germline V gene. CDR3 in amino acids: CASSTPGQGAISPLHF. Written as DNA, the CDR3 is TGTGCCAGCAGTACCCCAGGACAGGGGGCGATTTCACCCCTCCACTTT.

The chain combines TRBV19 with TRBJ1-1; 7 positions agree with TRBD1. With V trimmed by 5 bases and J by 1 base, 7 bases remained unmatched. Germline loops: CDR1 LNHDA, CDR2 SQIVND (reference sequence). The CDR3 is 15 amino acids. The CDR3 bases are TGTGCCAGTAGTCCACAGGGGCGGGGGAACACTGAAGCTTTCTTT. Its translation is CASSPQGRGNTEAFF.

The rearrangement uses TRBV27 and TRBJ2-1; D is undetermined. V gave up 0 bases and J gave up 4 bases, with 4 bases separating them. Germline V gene lookup returns CDR1 MNHEY and CDR2 SMNVEV (reference sequence). The CDR3 extends over 13 amino acids. The DNA for the CDR3 is TGTGCCAGCAGTTTATCCTATTACAATGAGCAGTTCTTC. This sequence encodes CASSLSYYNEQFF.

V is TRBV28 and J is TRBJ2-5, with 7 bases matching TRBD2. Per germline, CDR1 MDHEN and CDR2 SYDVKM. The V segment lost 4 bases and the J segment 3 bases; nucleotides outside the gene matches: 8. This CDR3 is built from 15 residues. CDR3 nucleotides: TGTGCCAGCAGTTCCCGGGGGAGGGTTGAAGAGACCCAGTACTTC. Translated: CASSSRGRVEETQYF.

V and J are TRBV30 and TRBJ1-3, with TRBD1 as a possible D gene (6 bases). V lost 5 bases and J 3 bases, leaving 11 bases between the germline ends. From germline, CDR1 is GTSNPN and CDR2 SVGIG (reference sequence). The CDR3 is 13 amino acids. CDR3 sequence reads: CAWGGALGNTIYF. The CDR3, as DNA: TGTGCCTGGGGGGGGGCACTTGGAAACACCATATATTTT.